One and the same sample provided the 16 T cell receptor beta chains below, sequenced in a study of CD8 T cells in ankylosing spondylitis. Study observations and caveats: A TCR beta motif made of fewer than ten highly homologous variants seemed typical of ankylosing spondylitis blood.

These receptors lack a known antigen. TCRdb analysed the 5' RACE reads with MiXCR anew, one entry per CDR3 protein. The sample consists of 450,000 to 550,000 distinct CDR3 sequences, roughly 5% of them appearing once. Specimen: blood, either unsorted or a sorted T cell fraction (not recorded which). The receptors were sampled from a male donor with ankylosing spondylitis.

This clonotype was observed many times. The chain carries TRBV12-3 or TRBV12-4 and TRBJ2-4; 9 bases fit TRBD1. Trimming cost V 5 bases and J 6 bases; bases outside gene matches: 11. CDR3 size: 16 residues. The CDR3 is CASSPWTGEGGNIQYF. In DNA, the CDR3 is TGTGCCAGCAGTCCTTGGACAGGGGAGGGGGGAAACATTCAGTACTTC.

As regards this clonotype: Given a much more abundant clone one base away, this may be a read error. The chain uses TRBV7-3 and TRBJ2-7, with 7 nucleotides matching TRBD1. Germline lookup yields CDR1 SGHTA and CDR2 FQGTGA. This CDR3 is 15 amino acids long. V dropped 1 base and J dropped 5; count of bases not matched to a gene: 8. The DNA for the CDR3 is TGTGCCAGCAGCTTAAGTCCAGGGACAGCGAACGAGCAGTACTTC. Its translation is CASSLSPGTANEQYF.

There are many counts of this clonotype. V is TRBV5-5 and J is TRBJ2-3; 8 positions match TRBD2. With V trimmed by 0 bases and J by 6 bases, 3 bases remained unmatched. Germline-derived CDR1 and CDR2 are SGHKS and YYEKEE (reference sequence). The CDR3 runs 14 residues. Written as DNA, the CDR3 is TGTGCCAGCAGCTTGGGAGCGGGAGTCGATACGCAGTATTTT. Translating it yields CASSLGAGVDTQYF.

This clonotype was detected ten times or more. The chain couples TRBV12-5 to TRBJ1-1, with 8 bases fitting TRBD1. The CDR3 extends over 15 amino acids. With 6 bases clipped from V and 1 base from J, the junction kept 7 bases outside the gene matches. Germline CDR1 is LGHNT and CDR2 is FRNRAP. CDR3 nucleotide sequence: TGTGCTAGTGGGACAGACAGGGGTAGGAACACTGAAGCTTTCTTT. Translating gives CASGTDRGRNTEAFF.

This clonotype was detected only a few times. This sequence joins TRBV7-9 and TRBJ2-1; a possible D gene is TRBD2 (6 bases). V lost 4 bases and J lost 4, with 14 bases in between. Looked up from germline, CDR1 is SEHNR and CDR2 is FQNEAQ (reference sequence). This CDR3 comprises 15 residues. The chain's CDR3 is CASSSPGSGYNEQFF. CDR3 coding DNA: TGTGCCAGCAGCTCCCCCGGGAGCGGTTACAATGAGCAGTTCTTC.

Many counts were recorded for this clonotype. The CDR3 nucleotides read TGTGCCAGCAGTAGACAGGGACGTACGGACGAGCAGTACTTC. Amino acid sequence: CASSRQGRTDEQYF. The J gene is TRBJ2-7, the V gene TRBV6-1, with 7 bases aligning to TRBD1. Germline trimming cut 5 bases from V and 5 bases from J; bases unmatched to any gene: 9. The CDR3 has 14 residues. The germline V gene encodes CDR1 MNHNS and CDR2 SASEGT.

This clonotype has a count of ten or more. The rearrangement joins TRBV6-5 to TRBJ1-1; TRBD1 aligns across 7 bases. CDR3 size: 17 residues. CDR1 is MNHEY, CDR2 SVGAGI, per germline. Trimming at V came to 0 bases and at J to 0 bases, leaving 7 bases not matched to a gene. Here the CDR3 reads CASSYSIRGLVNTEAFF. Written as DNA, the CDR3 is TGTGCCAGCAGTTACTCGATTAGGGGGCTCGTGAACACTGAAGCTTTCTTT.

This clonotype appeared many times. This chain joins TRBV29-1 and TRBJ2-5, with 7 bases identical to TRBD1. After removal of 7 bases from V and 4 bases from J, the junction contained 9 bases not matched to a gene. The germline gives CDR1 SQVTM, CDR2 ANQGSEA. CDR3 length equals 13 residues. For the CDR3, the DNA is TGCAGCGCCCGTACAGGGGCTCGAGAGACCCAGTACTTC. As protein: CSARTGARETQYF.

This clonotype was counted at least ten times. V gene TRBV20-1 combines with J gene TRBJ2-3, with 8 bases identical to TRBD2. The CDR3 extends over 15 amino acids. Per the germline V gene, CDR1 is DFQATT and CDR2 is SNEGSKA (reference sequence). The trim removed 0 bases at V and 4 bases at J, leaving 6 bases unmatched. The CDR3 loop reads CSARDPGGAPDTQYF. CDR3 bases: TGCAGTGCTAGAGATCCCGGGGGGGCCCCAGATACGCAGTATTTT.

This clonotype was counted only a few times. The genes are TRBV6-5 and TRBJ1-2; a weak D match, TRBD1 (5 bases). Germline CDR1 reads MNHEY; CDR2 reads SVGAGI. V was trimmed by 2 bases and J by 5 bases, leaving 12 bases between them. This CDR3 contains 14 residues. CDR3 in DNA: TGTGCCAGCAGTTACGACCAGGGACGGTATGGCTACACCTTC. Its protein product is CASSYDQGRYGYTF.

This clonotype was counted many times. The rearrangement joins TRBV3-1 to TRBJ2-4, with D uncertain. Germline V gives CDR1 LGHDT, CDR2 YNNKEL (reference sequence). V was shortened by 0 bases and J by 7 bases, with 13 bases between the two germline ends. This CDR3 region has 15 residues. CDR3 sequence: CASSQDGLVGNIQYF. In DNA, the CDR3 is TGTGCCAGCAGCCAAGATGGTCTGGTCGGGAACATTCAGTACTTC.

This clonotype was observed a handful of times. CDR3 nucleotides: TGTGCCAGCAGCGGACGCGGATGGGGATATGAGCAGTTCTTC. Translation gives CASSGRGWGYEQFF. The J gene is TRBJ2-1, the V gene TRBV6-1, with no clear D. Trimming took off 6 bases at V and 8 bases at J, with 17 bases between the two ends. CDR1 MNHNS and CDR2 SASEGT come from the germline V gene. The CDR3 is made up of 14 amino acids.

In its sample, this clonotype was seen many times. V gene TRBV29-1 combines with J gene TRBJ2-7; D may be TRBD2 (5 bases). This CDR3 contains 12 residues. Germline CDR1 and CDR2: SQVTM and ANQGSEA. Trimming took 7 bases from V and 4 from J, leaving 14 bases between them. The chain's CDR3 is CSARTGWYEQYF. The CDR3 region has the DNA TGCAGCGCCCGGACGGGGTGGTACGAGCAGTACTTC.

This clonotype was observed at least ten times. This chain connects TRBV29-1 to TRBJ2-5, with 13 nucleotides matching TRBD2. The CDR3 runs 15 residues. Germline-derived CDR1 and CDR2 are SQVTM and ANQGSEA. With 7 bases clipped from V and 0 bases from J, the junction kept 5 bases outside the gene matches. Written as DNA, the CDR3 is TGCAGCGGGACTGGGACTAGCGGGGACCAAGAGACCCAGTACTTC. Translating it yields CSGTGTSGDQETQYF.

This clonotype was counted a few times. The chain uses TRBV30 and TRBJ2-5; 14 bases fit TRBD2. V gave up 5 bases and J gave up 4 bases; unmatched junction bases: 12. Germline V lookup: CDR1 GTSNPN, CDR2 SVGIG (reference sequence). This CDR3 is 17 amino acids long. The CDR3 is CAWRTGTSGSIPETQYF. The CDR3 nucleotides read TGTGCCTGGCGGACCGGGACTAGCGGGAGTATCCCAGAGACCCAGTACTTC.

This clonotype occurred a few times. The J gene is TRBJ2-1, the V gene TRBV11-2, with TRBD2 matching 11 bases. V lost 4 bases, J lost 10 bases, and 18 bases stayed unmatched. Germline lookup yields CDR1 SGHAT and CDR2 FQNNGV. The CDR3 totals 18 residues. The CDR3 here is CASSSQNRLAGTLREQFF. The CDR3 coding sequence is TGTGCCAGCAGCTCCCAGAACCGACTAGCGGGAACCCTCAGGGAGCAGTTCTTC.